These 13 T cell receptor beta chains came from one sample sequenced in a study of control samples from healthy donors and cancer patients. The data were produced by immunoSEQ multiplex PCR, yet TCRdb's version contains in-frame clones alone and is incomplete. The sample holds approximately 230,000 clones, approximately 80% seen once. Sequencing input: PBMCs. The receptors stem from a woman aged 55-69 years with lung cancer.

CDR3 DNA sequence: TGTGCCACCAGCAGAGATCGAGGGGGGAACACTGAAGCTTTCTTT. It yields the protein CATSRDRGGNTEAFF. The rearrangement joins TRBV15 to TRBJ1-1, with TRBD1 as a possible D gene (6 bases). This CDR3 contains 15 residues. Trimming took off 0 bases at V and 1 base at J, with 9 bases between the two ends. The germline CDR1 and CDR2 sequences are LNHNV and YYDKDF (reference sequence).

This clone occurred once. The chain is built from TRBV7-3 and TRBJ2-3; D is unresolved. Trimming cost V 2 bases and J 4 bases, with 10 bases left between them. CDR3 length: 14 amino acids. Germline CDR1 reads SGHTA; CDR2 reads FQGTGA. The CDR3 protein is CASSLGDRSDTQYF. The CDR3 nucleotides read TGTGCCAGCAGCTTAGGCGATCGGTCAGATACGCAGTATTTT.

The chain carries TRBV7-6 and TRBJ2-2; no definite D call. The CDR3 has 13 amino acids. Germline CDR1 is SGHVS and CDR2 is FNYEAQ. Trimming removed 7 bases at V and 7 bases at J, with 13 bases between. CDR3: CASNPFHGGELFF. The CDR3 DNA reads as TGTGCCAGCAACCCTTTTCACGGCGGGGAGCTGTTTTTT.

A remark on this clone: Other DNA sequences within the sample encode an identical CDR3. This sequence joins TRBV3-1 (or the pseudogene TRBV3-2) and TRBJ1-6, with D uncertain. V lost 0 bases to trimming and J lost 9 bases, with 3 bases between them. The V gene's germline CDR1 is LGHDT and CDR2 YNNKEL (reference sequence). This CDR3 comprises 12 residues. This CDR3 is CASSQEGSPLHF. In DNA form, the CDR3 reads TGTGCCAGCAGCCAAGAAGGTTCACCCCTCCACTTT.

CDR3 in DNA: TGTGCCAGCAGTTACTCGAGAGGGGGCCTAGGGTACGAGCAGTACTTC. Amino acid sequence: CASSYSRGGLGYEQYF. The chain is built from TRBV6-6 and TRBJ2-7, with 7 positions matching TRBD1. V gave up 0 bases and J gave up 4 bases; unmatched junction bases: 9. The germline CDR1 and CDR2 sequences are MNHNY and SVGAGI (reference sequence). The CDR3 runs 16 residues.

This chain links TRBV5-1 with TRBJ2-3, with D tentatively TRBD2 (5 bases). V dropped 4 bases and J dropped 4 bases, with 7 bases sitting between them. Germline values: CDR1 SGHRS, CDR2 YFSETQ. The CDR3 has 12 residues. CDR3 protein: CASSPGSDTQYF. CDR3 DNA sequence: TGCGCCAGCAGCCCGGGGTCAGATACGCAGTATTTT.

V usage is TRBV9 and J usage is TRBJ2-3, with D hard to call. Germline loops: CDR1 SGDLS, CDR2 YYNGEE. The CDR3 consists of 16 residues. Trimming took 0 bases from V and 0 from J, leaving 11 bases between them. The CDR3 spells CASSVAGWSSTDTQYF. In nucleotides, the CDR3 is TGTGCCAGCAGCGTAGCCGGGTGGTCTAGCACAGATACGCAGTATTTT.

The rearrangement joins TRBV9 to TRBJ2-1; 9 nucleotides match TRBD1. Germline values: CDR1 SGDLS, CDR2 YYNGEE. The junction had 7 bases not matched to a gene; V was cut back by 4 bases and J by 5 bases. The CDR3 runs 15 residues. CDR3 sequence (DNA): TGTGCCAGCAGCCCGGGACAGGGAGGGCACAATGAGCAGTTCTTC. Encoded protein: CASSPGQGGHNEQFF. Supplemented by reference TRBV9 and TRBJ2-1, the full variable domain reads DSGVTQTPKHLITATGQRVTLRCSPRSGDLSVYWYQQSLDQGLQFLIQYYNGEERAKGNILERFSAQQFPDLHSELNLSSLELGDSALYFCASSPGQGGHNEQFFGPGTRLTVL.

The genes are TRBV3-1 (or the pseudogene TRBV3-2) and TRBJ1-2; D remains ambiguous. CDR1 is LGHDT and CDR2 is YNNKEL in the germline V gene (reference sequence). Trimming removed 0 bases from V and 2 bases from J, with 10 bases in between. The CDR3 is 15 amino acids. The CDR3 DNA reads as TGTGCCAGCAGCCAAGATTATAGAGTCAACTATGGCTACACCTTC. Its protein is CASSQDYRVNYGYTF.

This chain connects TRBV4-2 to TRBJ2-7; 8 bases align to TRBD2. Germline lookup yields CDR1 LGHNA and CDR2 YNFKEQ. CDR3 length equals 17 residues. J lost 5 bases, V lost 0 bases, and 12 bases had no gene match. The CDR3 is CASSQEGAGGAGNEQYF. For the CDR3, the DNA is TGTGCCAGCAGCCAAGAGGGGGCCGGGGGGGCTGGAAACGAGCAGTACTTC.

The V gene is TRBV10-2, the J gene TRBJ2-2, with 10 bases matching TRBD2. Germline V gene lookup returns CDR1 WSHSY and CDR2 SAAADI. CDR3 length: 15 amino acids. J gave up 2 bases and V 8 bases, and 5 bases lay outside the gene matches. CDR3 amino acids: CASEVAGGNTGELFF. The CDR3 nucleotides are TGCGCCAGCGAGGTAGCGGGGGGCAACACCGGGGAGCTGTTTTTT.

The chain has TRBV7-2 and TRBJ2-3; 8 nucleotides align to TRBD2. The CDR3 loop spans 15 amino acids. V lost 3 bases to trimming and J lost 2 bases; unmatched junction nucleotides: 4. Germline V gives CDR1 SGHTA, CDR2 FQGNSA. The CDR3, as DNA: TGTGCCAGCAGCTTGGTTAGCGGGGCCACAGATACGCAGTATTTT. Encoded protein: CASSLVSGATDTQYF.

The chain joins TRBV2 to TRBJ1-5; D is unclear. V lost 8 bases and J lost 6, with 20 bases in between. CDR3 size: 15 residues. Germline V lookup: CDR1 SNHLY, CDR2 FYNNEI. CDR3 residues: CASSREAGRGQPQHF. The CDR3 nucleotides read TGTGCCAGCTCCCGCGAAGCGGGTCGGGGTCAGCCCCAGCATTTT.